Below, 29 T cell receptor beta chains from the same sample are listed, as sequenced in a study of read filtering for tumor transcriptome and immune sequencing. From roughly 0.4 ug of RNA, a library with molecular barcoded alpha/delta and beta/gamma adaptors was made. TCRdb processed the reads anew with MiXCR; each CDR3 protein has one entry. The data hold 55,000 to 60,000 distinct CDR3 sequences, with approximately 13% observed a single time. Sequencing was performed on a population of CD138-negative cells sorted from bone marrow. Receptors originate from a donor at least 40 years old with multiple myeloma.

This clonotype has a count of ten or more. The chain joins TRBV20-1 to TRBJ1-1, with 10 nucleotides matching TRBD1. Per the germline V gene, CDR1 is DFQATT and CDR2 is SNEGSKA (reference sequence). This CDR3 has 15 amino acids. The trim removed 3 bases at V and 3 bases at J, leaving 7 bases unmatched. The CDR3 spells CSASGDRGGDTEAFF. The CDR3 coding sequence is TGCAGTGCTAGTGGGGACAGGGGCGGGGACACTGAAGCTTTCTTT.

The rearrangement uses TRBV11-2 and TRBJ2-6; D gene ambiguous. Germline values: CDR1 SGHAT, CDR2 FQNNGV. Trimming took off 2 bases at V and 3 bases at J, with 5 bases between the two ends. The CDR3 sequence is 14 residues long. CDR3 in amino acids: CASSLSFGANVLTF. Here the CDR3 DNA reads TGTGCCAGCAGCTTAAGTTTTGGGGCCAACGTCCTGACTTTC.

A single count supports this clonotype. This may come from a read error, since a much larger clone is one base off. The chain employs TRBV7-7 and TRBJ1-2; D gene uncertain. The CDR3 length is 13 residues. Germline V gives CDR1 SSHAT, CDR2 FNYEAQ (reference sequence). CDR3 in amino acids: CAGRPADEDGYTF. The CDR3 region has the DNA TGTGCTGGCAGGCCCGCGGATGAGGATGGCTACACCTTC.

This clonotype was found many times. This chain uses TRBV24-1 with TRBJ2-1, with 11 bases lining up with TRBD1. The CDR3 is 17 amino acids. Germline V CDR1 and CDR2: KGHDR, SFDVKD. Trimming took 4 bases from V and 1 from J; bases not matched to a gene: 5. The CDR3 DNA is TGTGCCACCAGTGACCCGGGGACAGGGGGGTCCTACAATGAGCAGTTCTTC. This gives the protein CATSDPGTGGSYNEQFF.

In this sample, this clonotype turned up many times. The chain recombines TRBV7-8 with TRBJ2-3; D is perhaps TRBD1 or TRBD2 (7 bases each). Trimming cost V 2 bases and J 0 bases, with 18 bases left between them. Germline CDR1 SGHVS, CDR2 FQNEAQ. CDR3 size: 18 residues. The CDR3 protein is CASSLRGGTVTSTDTQYF. The CDR3 DNA reads as TGTGCCAGCAGCTTAAGGGGGGGGACAGTTACTAGCACAGATACGCAGTATTTT.

This clonotype was observed at least ten times. The chain employs TRBV2 and TRBJ2-2; D remains unclear. The germline V gene encodes CDR1 SNHLY and CDR2 FYNNEI. There are 14 residues in the CDR3. V was pared by 5 bases and J by 3 bases, with 10 bases between. The CDR3 DNA reads as TGTGCCAGCAGTTCTGGGGTTGACACCGGGGAGCTGTTTTTT. The encoded protein is CASSSGVDTGELFF.

This clonotype was counted a few times. V gene TRBV5-1 combines with J gene TRBJ2-7, with D unresolved. Trimming pared 5 bases from V and 4 bases from J, leaving 16 bases between. This CDR3 contains 14 residues. CDR1 is SGHRS, CDR2 YFSETQ, per germline. CDR3 in amino acids: CASRIRTLSYEQYF. The CDR3 bases are TGCGCCAGCAGGATTCGGACCCTCTCGTACGAGCAGTACTTC. The full variable domain, completed using reference TRBV5-1 and TRBJ2-7, is KAGVTQTPRYLIKTRGQQVTLSCSPISGHRSVSWYQQTPGQGLQFLFEYFSETQRNKGNFPGRFSGRQFSNSRSEMNVSTLELGDSALYLCASRIRTLSYEQYFGPGTRLTVT.

About this clonotype itself: A junction end diverges from the germline sequence, so it may reflect a read error. This chain joins TRBV25-1 and TRBJ1-2, with D hard to call. CDR1 is MGHDK and CDR2 is SYGVNS in the germline V gene. The CDR3 runs 16 residues. CDR3 residues: CASSEGLGMWNYDYTF. The DNA for the CDR3 is TGTGCCAGCAGTGAAGGGTTGGGGATGTGGAACTATGACTACACCTTC.

This clonotype was seen repeatedly, ten times or more. V is TRBV7-2 and J is TRBJ1-5; D unresolved. Trimming shortened V by 1 base and J by 3 bases, and 7 bases separated the two germline ends. The germline V gene encodes CDR1 SGHTA and CDR2 FQGNSA. The length of the CDR3 is 14 residues. The CDR3 loop is CASSLGRNNQPQHF. CDR3 in DNA: TGTGCCAGCAGCTTAGGGCGGAACAATCAGCCCCAGCATTTT.

This clonotype has a count of ten or more. The chain is built from TRBV9 and TRBJ1-6; D call uncertain. The CDR3 consists of 15 residues. Germline V gene lookup returns CDR1 SGDLS and CDR2 YYNGEE. Trimming took off 3 bases at V and 5 bases at J, with 12 bases between the two ends. In DNA, the CDR3 is TGTGCCAGCAGCGACCCCATGGGCGATAATTCACCCCTCCACTTT. It yields the protein CASSDPMGDNSPLHF.

This clonotype has at least ten counts. The chain has TRBV6-1 and TRBJ2-2, with D perhaps TRBD1 (6 bases). Per germline, CDR1 MNHNS and CDR2 SASEGT. There are 19 residues in the CDR3. V lost 2 bases, J lost 2 bases, and 21 bases lay in between. CDR3 protein: CASSENYGYRAQNTGELFF. CDR3 DNA: TGTGCCAGCAGTGAAAATTACGGGTACAGGGCACAAAACACCGGGGAGCTGTTTTTT.

This clonotype was observed at least ten times. An end of the junction differs from the germline gene, which may be a read error. The genes are TRBV5-1 and TRBJ2-5; 7 bases match TRBD2. CDR1 and CDR2 from the germline V gene are SGHRS and YFSETQ. This CDR3 has 14 amino acids. The DNA for the CDR3 is TGTGCCAGCAGCTTAGGAACGGGAGGAGAGACCCAGTACTTC. This gives the protein CASSLGTGGETQYF.

This clonotype has at least ten counts. The chain combines TRBV7-6 with TRBJ1-5, with D perhaps matching TRBD1 (6 bases). V dropped 5 bases and J dropped 4 bases, with 12 bases sitting between them. Per germline, CDR1 SGHVS and CDR2 FNYEAQ. The CDR3 spans 14 residues. The CDR3 protein is CASSLQGWNQPQHF. The CDR3 DNA follows: TGTGCCAGCAGCCTACAGGGATGGAATCAGCCCCAGCATTTT.

This clonotype occurred many times. The J gene is TRBJ2-3, the V gene TRBV7-9, with D unclear. In germline, CDR1 is SEHNR, CDR2 FQNEAQ (reference sequence). The CDR3 length is 12 residues. Trimming cost V 1 base and J 4 bases, with 3 bases left between them. The DNA of the CDR3 is TGTGCCAGCAGCTTAGAAGCAGATACGCAGTATTTT. Its protein is CASSLEADTQYF. Full variable domain (missing parts from reference TRBV7-9 and TRBJ2-3): DTGVSQNPRHKITKRGQNVTFRCDPISEHNRLYWYRQTLGQGPEFLTYFQNEAQLEKSRLLSDRFSAERPKGSFSTLEIQRTEQGDSAMYLCASSLEADTQYFGPGTRLTVL.

A remark on this clonotype: A much larger clone sits a single nucleotide away, making a read error possible. The rearrangement links TRBV19 to TRBJ1-2; 7 bases fit TRBD1. Losses at the gene ends were 3 bases for V and 3 bases for J; bases not matched to a gene: 13. Germline CDR1 LNHDA, CDR2 SQIVND (reference sequence). The CDR3 runs to 17 residues. The CDR3 coding sequence is TGTGCCAGTAGTATTTGGGGTGCCACAGGGGTTCACTATGGCTACACCTTC. It is translated as CASSIWGATGVHYGYTF.

This clonotype came up a few times. The chain has TRBV18 and TRBJ2-7; the D gene is possibly TRBD1 (5 bases). Trimming removed 2 bases from V and 0 bases from J, with 11 bases in between. The CDR3 contains 15 residues. Germline CDR1 reads KGHSH; CDR2 reads LQKENI. In nucleotides, the CDR3 is TGTGCCAGCTCACCAGGGGCGGCCAGCTCCTACGAGCAGTACTTC. This sequence encodes CASSPGAASSYEQYF.

The chain links TRBV28 to TRBJ1-1; no reliable D call. V lost 4 bases, J lost 7 bases, and 10 bases lay in between. The CDR3 runs to 12 residues. Germline V gene sequence: CDR1 MDHEN, CDR2 SYDVKM. CDR3 protein: CASSSRSNEAFF. The CDR3 nucleotides read TGTGCCAGCAGTTCTAGAAGTAATGAAGCTTTCTTT.

This clonotype was seen at least ten times. V and J are TRBV6-2 or TRBV6-3 and TRBJ1-2; no clear D gene. CDR3 length: 12 residues. Between the trimmed V and J ends, which lost 6 bases and 6 bases, there was a span of 11 bases. Germline V gene lookup returns CDR1 MNHEY and CDR2 SVGEGT. The CDR3: CASSPRRNGYTF. Here the CDR3 DNA reads TGTGCCAGCAGCCCCAGGCGAAATGGCTACACCTTC.

This clonotype came up a few times. The genes are TRBV20-1 and TRBJ2-7; either TRBD1 or TRBD2 may supply D (5 bases each). From germline, CDR1 is DFQATT and CDR2 SNEGSKA (reference sequence). The CDR3 length is 14 residues. V lost 8 bases and J lost 5, with 22 bases in between. CDR3 residues: CSPGPQGALNEQYF. The DNA for the CDR3 is TGCAGTCCTGGACCCCAGGGAGCTCTGAACGAGCAGTACTTC.

This clonotype was seen ten or more times. This chain connects TRBV19 to TRBJ1-1; maybe TRBD1 (5 bases). There are 13 residues in the CDR3. Trimming stripped 5 bases from V and 1 base from J, with 8 bases between. Germline CDR1 reads LNHDA; CDR2 reads SQIVND (reference sequence). The CDR3 DNA reads as TGTGCCAGTAGTTATCAGGGGAACACTGAAGCTTTCTTT. Its protein is CASSYQGNTEAFF.

This clonotype was picked up many times. Compared with germline, one end of the junction differs, possibly owing to a read error. The rearrangement uses TRBV20-1 and TRBJ2-3; 9 bases match TRBD2. The CDR3 sequence is 13 residues long. Germline loops: CDR1 DFQATT, CDR2 SNEGSKA (reference sequence). The CDR3 region is CSARELAGPSLDF. The CDR3, as DNA: TGCAGTGCTAGAGAACTAGCGGGTCCATCCCTTGATTTT.

This clonotype was seen ten or more times. The V gene is TRBV12-3 or TRBV12-4, the J gene TRBJ2-3; 8 nucleotides line up with TRBD2. Losses at the gene ends were 5 bases for V and 8 bases for J; bases not matched to a gene: 12. This CDR3 region has 15 residues. The CDR3 reads CASSRAPGGQGTQYF. The CDR3, as DNA: TGTGCCAGCAGTCGGGCTCCGGGGGGGCAGGGTACGCAGTATTTT.

There are many counts of this clonotype. The chain has TRBV20-1 and TRBJ2-7, with TRBD1 identical over 7 bases. From germline, CDR1 is DFQATT and CDR2 SNEGSKA (reference sequence). The CDR3 loop spans 15 amino acids. V shed 4 bases, J shed 4 bases, and the junction held 13 bases outside the gene matches. The CDR3 spells CSATPQGQIDYEQYF. The CDR3 region has the DNA TGCAGTGCTACACCTCAGGGACAGATTGATTACGAGCAGTACTTC.

In this sample, this clonotype turned up many times. J is TRBJ2-7 and V is TRBV4-2, with D unresolved. The CDR3 is made up of 19 amino acids. Trimming left V 0 bases short and J 6 bases short, with 27 bases between. Germline values: CDR1 LGHNA, CDR2 YNFKEQ. The CDR3 loop is CASSQDHQYGSFEPGEQYF. The CDR3 DNA follows: TGTGCCAGCAGCCAAGATCATCAGTACGGGTCATTCGAACCTGGCGAGCAGTACTTC.

A note on this clonotype: A much larger clonotype is one base distant, so this may be a read error. The chain recombines TRBV29-1 with TRBJ1-2; D call uncertain. This CDR3 contains 14 residues. V was cut by 2 bases and J by 8 bases, with 18 bases left in between. CDR1 is SQVTM and CDR2 is ANQGSEA in the germline V gene. CDR3 bases: TGCAGCGTTGAAAGGTCCGCGGCCAATACGGGCTACACCTTC. This translates into CSVERSAANTGYTF.

In this sample, this clonotype turned up a few times. The chain couples TRBV30 to TRBJ1-1, with TRBD1 as a possible D gene (6 bases). This CDR3 is built from 15 residues. CDR1 GTSNPN and CDR2 SVGIG come from the germline V gene (reference sequence). The V end lost 2 bases, the J end lost 0 bases, and 13 bases lay between the germline ends. The CDR3 is CAWSRGAGMNTEAFF. CDR3 nucleotide sequence: TGTGCCTGGAGTCGGGGGGCCGGGATGAACACTGAAGCTTTCTTT. The full variable domain, in which reference TRBV30 and TRBJ1-1 provide the parts outside the CDR3, is SQTIHQWPATLVQPVGSPLSLECTVEGTSNPNLYWYRQAAGRGLQLLFYSVGIGQISSEVPQNLSASRPQDRQFILSSKKLLLSDSGFYLCAWSRGAGMNTEAFFGQGTRLTVV.

This clonotype was seen repeatedly, ten times or more. The chain has TRBV29-1 and TRBJ2-2, with 11 nucleotides matching TRBD1. CDR3 length equals 14 residues. Germline loops: CDR1 SQVTM, CDR2 ANQGSEA. The trim removed 7 bases at V and 6 bases at J, leaving 7 bases unmatched. The CDR3 here is CSGGQGAGAGELFF. DNA of the CDR3: TGCAGCGGCGGACAGGGGGCGGGAGCCGGGGAGCTGTTTTTT.

This clonotype was seen at least ten times. V gene TRBV19 combines with J gene TRBJ1-1; D is ambiguous. CDR1 LNHDA and CDR2 SQIVND come from the germline V gene (reference sequence). V was clipped by 7 bases and J by 7 bases, with 22 bases between them. The CDR3 contains 15 residues. The CDR3 reads CASIIPSRVGSEAFF. DNA of the CDR3: TGTGCCAGTATAATCCCATCTAGGGTGGGGAGTGAAGCTTTCTTT.

The chain links TRBV12-3 or TRBV12-4 to TRBJ2-7; no clear D gene. V dropped 7 bases and J dropped 3 bases, with 16 bases sitting between them. The CDR3 spans 14 residues. This CDR3 is CASNVAGVGYEQYF. CDR3 DNA: TGTGCCAGCAACGTTGCAGGCGTGGGCTACGAGCAGTACTTC.